Below, one TCR beta chain is given with its context. This sample stems from a study of blood T cell repertoires in COVID-19. Study details: Researchers got acute and convalescent COVID-19 samples from the United States, Italy and Spain. The analysed material was cDNA or gDNA that came from T cells, B-cell-depleted T cells, or PBMCs.

Original handling: Amplification of reference gene primers provided the estimated nucleated cell counts. Using immunoSEQ multiplex PCR, the repertoire was profiled, and TCRdb retains in-frame clones only, with some absent. V and J calls and clone size are given by that table; D and trimming were obtained from the DNA. This sample yields around 130,000 clones, of which 84% are seen a single time; 1.1% to 1.5% belongs to the top ten. The sequence came from a man aged 55 to 70 with acute or convalescent COVID-19. Input material: peripheral blood.

The CDR3 spells CASSYSGVVGQFF. The CDR3 DNA sequence: TGTGCCAGCAGTTACTCCGGTGTAGTTGGGCAGTTCTTC. The chain links TRBV6-6 to TRBJ2-1, with D hard to call. V gave up 0 bases and J gave up 12 bases, with 12 bases separating them. The CDR3 has 13 residues. Germline CDR1 reads MNHNY; CDR2 reads SVGAGI (reference sequence).